A selection of T cell receptor beta chains follows, all from one sample in a study of T cells after yellow fever vaccination. MiXCR was run by TCRdb on the 5' RACE reads, yielding one entry per CDR3 protein. The sample has roughly 180,000 distinct CDR3 sequences, about 6% seen once. The sample in question was CD4+ T cells sorted from PBMCs, obtained on the day of the first yellow fever vaccination. These receptors were taken from a man aged 18 to 29 who received the YFV17D yellow fever vaccine. The CDR3 runs from the conserved cysteine through the conserved F or W. D genes are given only for firm matches. For some rows the clone size is stated as once, few or many, or as a class when expanded; others skip it.

d_call: NA; j_call: TRBJ2-7; v_call: TRBV5-5; clone_size: many; cdr3_aa: CASTPRYPGFHEQYF; cdr3_nt: TGTGCCAGCACCCCGAGGTACCCGGGGTTCCACGAGCAGTACTTC
d_call: TRBD1; j_call: TRBJ2-2; v_call: TRBV27; clone_size: NA; cdr3_aa: CASSTPTGPGELFF; cdr3_nt: TGTGCCAGCAGTACACCGACAGGGCCCGGGGAGCTGTTTTTT
d_call: TRBD1; j_call: TRBJ2-3; v_call: TRBV28; clone_size: many; cdr3_aa: CASTSPTGTDTQYF; cdr3_nt: TGTGCCAGCACTTCACCGACAGGGACAGATACGCAGTATTTT
d_call: TRBD2; j_call: TRBJ2-3; v_call: TRBV12-3/TRBV12-4; clone_size: NA; cdr3_aa: CASSFKSGGDTDTQYF; cdr3_nt: TGTGCCAGCAGTTTCAAGAGCGGGGGGGATACAGATACGCAGTATTTT
d_call: NA; j_call: TRBJ1-3; v_call: TRBV7-8; clone_size: few; cdr3_aa: CASSRRAGDDSGNTIYF; cdr3_nt: TGTGCCAGCAGCCGAAGGGCGGGAGACGACTCTGGAAACACCATATATTTT
d_call: NA; j_call: TRBJ1-4; v_call: TRBV6-6; clone_size: many; cdr3_aa: CASSQTVNEKLFF; cdr3_nt: TGTGCCAGCAGTCAAACGGTGAATGAAAAACTGTTTTTT
d_call: TRBD2; j_call: TRBJ2-3; v_call: TRBV5-6; clone_size: many; cdr3_aa: CASSSPGTSGTDTQYF; cdr3_nt: TGTGCCAGCAGCTCACCCGGGACTAGCGGCACAGATACGCAGTATTTT
d_call: NA; j_call: TRBJ2-5; v_call: TRBV29-1; clone_size: NA; cdr3_aa: CSAFNRDLETQYF; cdr3_nt: TGCAGCGCGTTCAATCGGGATCTGGAGACCCAGTACTTC
d_call: NA; j_call: TRBJ2-1; v_call: TRBV20-1; clone_size: many; cdr3_aa: CSAETNYNEQFF; cdr3_nt: TGCAGTGCGGAAACCAATTACAATGAGCAGTTCTTC
d_call: TRBD2; j_call: TRBJ2-1; v_call: TRBV4-1; clone_size: NA; cdr3_aa: CASSLTVLAGGTNEQFF; cdr3_nt: TGCGCCAGCAGCCTCACGGTGCTAGCGGGGGGCACAAATGAGCAGTTCTTC
d_call: NA; j_call: TRBJ2-1; v_call: TRBV7-2; clone_size: few; cdr3_aa: CASSLATPNEQFF; cdr3_nt: TGTGCCAGCAGCTTAGCAACACCTAATGAGCAGTTCTTC
d_call: NA; j_call: TRBJ2-5; v_call: TRBV9; clone_size: few; cdr3_aa: CASSVDERRAQYF; cdr3_nt: TGTGCCAGCAGCGTAGACGAAAGGCGAGCCCAGTACTTC
d_call: NA; j_call: TRBJ1-1; v_call: TRBV3-1; clone_size: many; cdr3_aa: CASSQRAANTEAFF; cdr3_nt: TGTGCCAGCAGCCAACGTGCCGCGAACACTGAAGCTTTCTTT
d_call: NA; j_call: TRBJ2-5; v_call: TRBV7-9; clone_size: NA; cdr3_aa: CASSLASGQETQYF; cdr3_nt: TGTGCCAGCAGCTTAGCAAGTGGTCAAGAGACCCAGTACTTC
d_call: TRBD2; j_call: TRBJ2-1; v_call: TRBV7-3; clone_size: many; cdr3_aa: CASSSQTSGGYNEQFF; cdr3_nt: TGTGCCAGCAGCTCCCAGACTAGCGGGGGGTACAATGAGCAGTTCTTC